Below, one T cell receptor (beta chain) is given with its context. Only a few counts were recorded for this clonotype. It has no known antigen specificity. The input lacks base qualities; no much larger clone sits a single base away. V is shortened by 1 base, J by 10 bases, and the region joining them spans 15 bases. Inclusive of the bounding cysteine and phenylalanine, the CDR3 is 14 residues long. Here the CDR3 DNA is all that survives: 42 bases in frame from base 1. CDR1 and CDR2 (SGHRS, YFSETQ) derive from the germline V gene. These data belong to a study of T cells after yellow fever vaccination (dated by TCRdb to about 2019). Broadly, across the study: The SMART-Seq v4 Ultra Low Input RNA kit was used to prepare libraries from fractions with low cell numbers. To follow T-cell clones before and after both primary and booster YFV17D yellow fever vaccination, bulk TCR alpha and beta repertoires underwent longitudinal sequencing. Two healthy male donors, one aged 18 to 30 and one aged 30 to 40 years, made up the cohort. Blood was drawn at multiple timepoints before and after primary and secondary immunization, with bulk PBMC replicates and cell subsets isolated.

TCR cDNA was synthesized by 5'RACE template switching, which introduced a universal primer site and unique molecular identifiers. Priming for cDNA synthesis came from both the TCR alpha and TCR beta constant segments. Two PCR steps were used to amplify libraries, with sample barcodes and sequencing adapters being added in the second step. Sequencing of libraries was performed on Illumina HiSeq 2500 (2x100 bp) or NovaSeq (2x150 bp). Under the source paper's analysis protocol: Demultiplexing of reads and collapsing into UMI consensus sequences were performed with MIGEC, and V(D)J alignment was carried out with MiXCR. Clonotypes responding to the vaccine were identified with edgeR on replicate PBMC samples, with the criteria of FDR below 0.01 and a log2 fold change above 5 up to day 15. Each bulk clonotype was labeled CD4 or CD8 based on which sequenced repertoire, CD4 or CD8, contained the clonotype at higher abundance. The raw public data were reprocessed by TCRdb itself: fastp quality trimming at Q25, MiXCR clonotype calling, in-frame beta chains only. Identical CDR3 protein sequences are pooled into one entry, listed with their most common genes and DNA. Clone size and V and J calls follow TCRdb, not the original study. The sample table holds under 95,000 distinct CDR3 sequences, of which under 9.5% were seen once. The ten most abundant clones make up around 28% of the sample.

Summary of the overall study and its limitations: A small fraction of clonotypes showed up in both the CD4 and CD8 compartments, probably as a result of convergent recombination. After the booster, most clones that had expanded after primary vaccination were detected again (around 97% of CD4 and roughly nine tenths of CD8), suggesting broad maintenance of memory. FACS-sorted repertoires could contain abundant contaminating clonotypes from the bulk population, so computational filtering was required. The secondary T-cell response was weaker than the primary response but faster, peaking on day 5 instead of day 15. Only a couple of donors were included in the study, so the extent to which the findings can be generalized is limited.

In the paper's terms, the treatment or condition label means: live attenuated yellow fever vaccine strain. A standard Ficoll-Paque protocol was used to isolate PBMCs from peripheral blood. Dynabeads CD4 and CD8 positive selection kits were used to isolate the CD4 and CD8 T-cell fractions. TriZol was used to extract RNA from bulk PBMCs, CD4 and CD8 fractions, and dextramer-positive and dextramer-negative fractions. The sequence came from a man in his late teens or twenties who received the YFV17D yellow fever vaccine. The source material was CD8+ T cells sorted from PBMCs, sampled approximately 11 days after the first yellow fever vaccination. The chain uses TRBV5-1 and TRBJ2-1; the D element might be TRBD1 or TRBD2, as each aligns at 5 bases. The nucleotide sequence is TGCGCCAGCAGCTTGTATTCCGGGGACGGGGAGCAGTTCTTC. This sequence encodes CASSLYSGDGEQFF.